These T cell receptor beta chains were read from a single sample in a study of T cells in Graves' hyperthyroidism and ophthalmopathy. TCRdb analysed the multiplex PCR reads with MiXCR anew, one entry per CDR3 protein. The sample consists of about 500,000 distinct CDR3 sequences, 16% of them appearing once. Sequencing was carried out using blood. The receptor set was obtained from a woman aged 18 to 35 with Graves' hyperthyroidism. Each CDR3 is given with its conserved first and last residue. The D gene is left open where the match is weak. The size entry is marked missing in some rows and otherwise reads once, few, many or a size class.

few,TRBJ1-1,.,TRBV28,TGTGCCAGCACCCAGGTGCGGGGGAGAAAAAACACTGAAGCTTTCTTT,CASTQVRGRKNTEAFF
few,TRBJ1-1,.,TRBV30,TGTGCCTGGAACCTAGATCGGACTGAAGCTTTCTTT,CAWNLDRTEAFF
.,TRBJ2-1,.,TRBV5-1,TGCGCCAGCAGCTTCTTATCCGGAGAGCGGCAACAGTTCTTC,CASSFLSGERQQFF
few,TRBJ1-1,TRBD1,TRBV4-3,TGCGCCAGCAGCCACCGGACAGGGGGTGAGAACACTGAAGCTTTCTTT,CASSHRTGGENTEAFF
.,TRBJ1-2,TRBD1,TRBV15,TGTGCCACCAGCAGGCCGGAACAGGGGCCCCTCGGGGGCTACACCTTC,CATSRPEQGPLGGYTF
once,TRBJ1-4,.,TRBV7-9,TGTGCCAGCAGCCCCGGTGGGGGGCGGATGAATGAAAAACTGTTTTTT,CASSPGGGRMNEKLFF
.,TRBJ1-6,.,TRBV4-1,TGCGCCAGCAGCCAAAGGGGGGATGTTTATAATTCACCCCTCCACTTT,CASSQRGDVYNSPLHF
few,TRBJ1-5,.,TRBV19,TGTGCCAGTAGTATAGTGAGCAGGTTTGATCAGCCCCAGCATTTT,CASSIVSRFDQPQHF
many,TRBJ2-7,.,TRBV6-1,TGTGCCAGCAGGCTGGGAGATTTCTACGAGCAGTACTTC,CASRLGDFYEQYF
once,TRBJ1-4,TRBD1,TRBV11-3,TGTGCCAGCAGCGAGGGGGCCCGGGAAAAACTGTTTTTT,CASSEGAREKLFF
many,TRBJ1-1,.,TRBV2,TGTGCCAGCAGTGAGAGGGGAGCCACTGAAGCTTTCTTT,CASSERGATEAFF
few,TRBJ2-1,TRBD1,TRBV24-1,TGTGCCACCAGTGATTCAAAAGCAACAGGGGGATCCTACAATGAGCAGTTCTTC,CATSDSKATGGSYNEQFF
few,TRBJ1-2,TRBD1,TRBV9,TGTGCCAGCAGCACGAATCCGGGACAGCATAACTATGGCTACACCTTC,CASSTNPGQHNYGYTF
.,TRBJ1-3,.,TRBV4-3,TGCGCCAGCAGCCCTAATGACGGCAGGGATGGAAACACCATATATTTT,CASSPNDGRDGNTIYF
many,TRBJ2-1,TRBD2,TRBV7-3,TGTGCCAGCAGCTCTTTTCCGGGACTAGCAATCAATGAGCAGTTCTTC,CASSSFPGLAINEQFF
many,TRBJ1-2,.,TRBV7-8,TGTGCCAGCAGCTTAGCGATCCAGAACTATGGCTACACCTTC,CASSLAIQNYGYTF
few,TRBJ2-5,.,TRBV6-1,TGTGCCAGCACCGAGGGGGGGGGCTGGGAGACCCAGTACTTC,CASTEGGGWETQYF
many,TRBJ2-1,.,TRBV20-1,TGCAGTGCTAGAACCCCTAGCTCCTACAATGAGCAGTTCTTC,CSARTPSSYNEQFF
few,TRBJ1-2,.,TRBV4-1,TGCGCCAGCAGCCAAGATCTTTCAGGGTATGGCTACACCTTC,CASSQDLSGYGYTF
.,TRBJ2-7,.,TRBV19,TGTGCCAGTAGTATAGGACTAGAAAGCGAGCAGTACTTC,CASSIGLESEQYF
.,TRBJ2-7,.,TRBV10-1,TGCGCCAGCAGTGATTCGGCGGGGGCACACGAGCAGTACTTC,CASSDSAGAHEQYF
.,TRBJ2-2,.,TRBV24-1,TGTGCCACCAGTGACCCTCGGGGGCCCTACACCGGGGAGCTGGTTTTT,CATSDPRGPYTGELVF
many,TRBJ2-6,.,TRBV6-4,TGTGCCAGCAGTGACTCAGGGGGCTCTGGGGCCAACGTCCTGACTTTC,CASSDSGGSGANVLTF
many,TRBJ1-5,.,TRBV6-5,TGTGCCAGCAGTTACGGAGATGGGCATGGAGGGCGTGGGAGCAATCAGCCCCAGCATTTT,CASSYGDGHGGRGSNQPQHF
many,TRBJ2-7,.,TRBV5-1,TGCGCCAGCAGCTTGGTAGGGAACGAGCAGTACTTC,CASSLVGNEQYF
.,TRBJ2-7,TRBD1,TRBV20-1,TGCAGTGCCGTGGGACAGGGGACCTACGAGCAGTACTTC,CSAVGQGTYEQYF
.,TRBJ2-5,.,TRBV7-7,TGTGCTAGCAGCCCCACGGTAGGACAAGAGACCCAGTACTTC,CASSPTVGQETQYF
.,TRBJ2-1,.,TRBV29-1,TGCAGCGTTGAAGATCTGGGCCCACACTACAATGAGCAGTTCTTC,CSVEDLGPHYNEQFF
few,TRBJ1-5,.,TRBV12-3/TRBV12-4,TGTGCCAGCAGTTTAGAGGACTATCAGCCCCAGCATTTT,CASSLEDYQPQHF
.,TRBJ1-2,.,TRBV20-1,TGCAGTGCTGACGGAGGATTTAAAGGCTACACCTTC,CSADGGFKGYTF
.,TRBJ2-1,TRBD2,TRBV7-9,TGTGCCAGCAGCTTAGCAGTTGGGCCTAGCGGGAACAATGAGCAGTTCTTC,CASSLAVGPSGNNEQFF
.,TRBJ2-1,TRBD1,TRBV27,TGTGCCAGCAGTCGACAGGGGGCGGACAATGAGCAGTTCTTC,CASSRQGADNEQFF
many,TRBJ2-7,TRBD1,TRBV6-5,TGTGCCAGCAGTTACTTGCCGGGACAGGGGGGTCCCTACGAGCAGTACTTC,CASSYLPGQGGPYEQYF
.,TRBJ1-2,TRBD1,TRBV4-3,TGCGCCAGCAGCCACACCACCGGGACAGGGGGCTATGGCTACACCTTC,CASSHTTGTGGYGYTF
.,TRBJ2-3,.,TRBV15,TGTGCCACCAGCACCCCAAGCACAGATACGCAGTATTTT,CATSTPSTDTQYF
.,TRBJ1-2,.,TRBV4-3,TGCGCCAGCAGCCATCCGCAGGGAGGGAGCTATGGCTACACCTTC,CASSHPQGGSYGYTF
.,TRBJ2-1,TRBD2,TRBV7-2,TGTGCCAGCAGCTATACTAGCGGGGCCTACAATGAGCAGTTCTTC,CASSYTSGAYNEQFF
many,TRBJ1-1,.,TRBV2,TGTGCCAGCAGTGTACGAGAGAACACTGAAGCTTTCTTT,CASSVRENTEAFF
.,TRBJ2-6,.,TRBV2,TGTGCCAGCAGCGAGGGAGGAACTGGGGCCAACGTCCTGACTTTC,CASSEGGTGANVLTF
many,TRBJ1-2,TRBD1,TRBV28,TGTGCCAGCAGTCCTCGGACAGGGGGTGGCTATGGCTACACCTTC,CASSPRTGGGYGYTF
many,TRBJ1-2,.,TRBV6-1,TGTGCCAGCAGTCATGACAACAAGTATGGCTACACCTTC,CASSHDNKYGYTF
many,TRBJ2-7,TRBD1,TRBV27,TGTGCCAGCAGTTTATCGCCGGGACAGGCGTACGAGCAGTACTTC,CASSLSPGQAYEQYF
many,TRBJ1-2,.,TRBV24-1,TGTGCCACCAGTCCCGGCTATGGCTACACCTTC,CATSPGYGYTF
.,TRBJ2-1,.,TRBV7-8,TGTGCCAGCAGCCAAGAGCCCGGGACGAGCTCCTACAATGAGCAGTTCTTC,CASSQEPGTSSYNEQFF
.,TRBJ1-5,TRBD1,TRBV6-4,TGTGCCAGCACCACGACGGCGGCAGGGGGTCAGCCCCAGCATTTT,CASTTTAAGGQPQHF
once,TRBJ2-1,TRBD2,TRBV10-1,TGCGCCAGCAGCCCGGGACTAGCGGGAGACGGTGCCTGCAATGAGCAGTTCTTC,CASSPGLAGDGACNEQFF
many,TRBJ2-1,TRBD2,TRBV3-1,TGTGCCAGCAGCCCTCGACGGGGCGGGGGGGCTACCAATGAGCAGTTCTTC,CASSPRRGGGATNEQFF
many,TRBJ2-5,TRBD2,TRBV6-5,TGTGCCAGCAGGGGGGTAGCGGGGGGGAAGAGAGAGACCCAGTACTTC,CASRGVAGGKRETQYF
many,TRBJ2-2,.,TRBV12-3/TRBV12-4,TGTGCCAGCAGTTCCCGGGACCCAAGGACCGGGGAGCTGTTTTTT,CASSSRDPRTGELFF
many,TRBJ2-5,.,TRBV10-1,TGCGCCAGCAGTGAGTACAGGCTCCAAGAGACCCAGTACTTC,CASSEYRLQETQYF